These 27 T cell receptor beta chains were sequenced from one sample in a study of Ad26.COV2.S vaccination and SARS-CoV-2 variants. Treatment meaning: around 19 received Ad26.COV2.S at low or high dose, single or two shots; roughly five received placebo; per-sample allocation not given. It was on day 63 after the first vaccine or placebo injection that samples were taken. Sequencing used immunoSEQ multiplex PCR; TCRdb keeps in-frame clones, though not all of them. In the table there are about 420,000 clones, approximately 90% of which are singletons. The specimen comprised peripheral blood, sampled in a trial of Ad26.COV2.S vaccine versus placebo. These receptors originate from a person aged 18-65 years who received the Ad26.COV2.S COVID-19 vaccine or a placebo.

The rearrangement joins TRBV4-1 to TRBJ2-3; either TRBD1 or TRBD2 may fit D (6 bases each). CDR1 MGHRA and CDR2 YSYEKL come from the germline V gene. Trimming removed 1 base at V and 3 bases at J, with 26 bases between. This CDR3 comprises 20 residues. The CDR3 bases are TGCGCCAGCAGCCAAGGGGTCCGGGTTGGGGGGCCTCCTGGGACAGATACGCAGTATTTT. Its protein product is CASSQGVRVGGPPGTDTQYF.

This sequence joins TRBV6-5 and TRBJ1-2; 9 bases match TRBD1. CDR1 is MNHEY, CDR2 SVGAGI, per germline. The V segment lost 6 bases and the J segment 4 bases; nucleotides outside the gene matches: 9. The CDR3 extends over 15 amino acids. The CDR3 here is CASSQTGTGTYGYTF. The CDR3 DNA reads as TGTGCCAGCAGCCAAACCGGGACAGGGACCTATGGCTACACCTTC.

The J gene is TRBJ2-2, the V gene TRBV9; tentative D call: TRBD1 (6 bases). The CDR3 totals 16 residues. V was pared by 3 bases and J by 2 bases, with 14 bases between. Looked up from germline, CDR1 is SGDLS and CDR2 is YYNGEE. Here the CDR3 DNA reads TGTGCCAGCAGCGCCCTAGGGACACCAAACACCGGGGAGCTGTTTTTT. The encoded protein is CASSALGTPNTGELFF.

In its sample, this clone was seen once. This chain uses TRBV7-2 with TRBJ2-6, with TRBD1 identical over 7 bases. Germline V lookup: CDR1 SGHTA, CDR2 FQGNSA. With V trimmed by 5 bases and J by 0 bases, 10 bases remained unmatched. The CDR3 loop spans 18 amino acids. The CDR3 bases are TGTGCCAGCAGCCCTCGGACAGGTACTAGCTCTGGGGCCAACGTCCTGACTTTC. The encoded protein is CASSPRTGTSSGANVLTF. The full variable domain, in which reference TRBV7-2 and TRBJ2-6 provide the parts outside the CDR3, is GAGVSQSPSNKVTEKGKDVELRCDPISGHTALYWYRQSLGQGLEFLIYFQGNSAPDKSGLPSDRFSAERTGGSVSTLTIQRTQQEDSAVYLCASSPRTGTSSGANVLTFGAGSRLTVL.

The rearrangement uses TRBV19 and TRBJ1-6; the D is unclear. The V and J ends lost 4 bases and 9 bases respectively, with 16 bases between them. In germline, CDR1 is LNHDA, CDR2 SQIVND (reference sequence). CDR3 length: 15 amino acids. DNA of the CDR3: TGTGCCAGTAGTACAGGACCCAACCCCGGTTCACCCCTCCACTTT. Translated: CASSTGPNPGSPLHF.

The rearrangement joins TRBV9 to TRBJ1-6; 8 bases agree with TRBD1. With 3 bases clipped from V and 7 bases from J, the junction kept 6 bases outside the gene matches. In germline, CDR1 is SGDLS, CDR2 YYNGEE. The CDR3 is made up of 15 amino acids. This chain's CDR3 is CASSATGEKNSPLHF. The DNA for the CDR3 is TGTGCCAGCAGCGCGACAGGGGAAAAGAATTCACCCCTCCACTTT.

The V gene is TRBV5-1, the J gene TRBJ2-1; 10 nucleotides align to TRBD2. The junction had 7 bases not matched to a gene; V was cut back by 0 bases and J by 7 bases. This CDR3 has 16 amino acids. The V gene's germline CDR1 is SGHRS and CDR2 YFSETQ. The CDR3 nucleotides are TGCGCCAGCAGCTTGGGCCGACTAGCGGGTCGGAATGAGCAGTTCTTC. It codes for CASSLGRLAGRNEQFF.

The V call is TRBV29-1, the J call TRBJ2-1; D possibly corresponds to TRBD1 (6 bases). The CDR3 has 14 amino acids. V was cut by 8 bases and J by 0 bases, with 14 bases left in between. CDR1 is SQVTM, CDR2 ANQGSEA, per germline. The CDR3 spells CSSRTESSYNEQFF. CDR3 bases: TGCAGCTCCCGGACAGAGAGCTCCTACAATGAGCAGTTCTTC.

The chain uses TRBV5-8 and TRBJ1-2; D unresolved. V was pared by 2 bases and J by 7 bases, with 12 bases between. CDR1 SGHTS and CDR2 YDEGEE come from the germline V gene. CDR3 size: 13 residues. The CDR3 DNA reads as TGTGCCAGCAGCTTTTCAGGAATGGGTGGCTACACCTTC. It encodes CASSFSGMGGYTF. The whole variable domain, filled in from reference TRBV5-8 and TRBJ1-2, reads EAGVTQSPTHLIKTRGQQATLRCSPISGHTSVYWYQQALGLGLQFLLWYDEGEERNRGNFPPRFSGRQFPNYSSELNVNALELEDSALYLCASSFSGMGGYTFGSGTRLTVV.

This clone has just one count. The chain carries TRBV4-2 and TRBJ1-2; 7 positions match TRBD1. This CDR3 is 16 amino acids long. The germline CDR1 and CDR2 sequences are LGHNA and YNFKEQ. V shed 1 base, J shed 2 bases, and the junction held 7 bases outside the gene matches. The chain's CDR3 is CASSQARGQLNYGYTF. Written as DNA, the CDR3 is TGTGCCAGCAGCCAAGCTCGGGGACAGCTAAACTATGGCTACACCTTC.

V gene TRBV29-1 combines with J gene TRBJ1-1, with 9 bases fitting TRBD1. The germline CDR1 and CDR2 sequences are SQVTM and ANQGSEA. J was trimmed by 5 bases and V by 1 base; bases with no gene match: 8. The CDR3 extends over 15 amino acids. Here the CDR3 DNA reads TGCAGCGTTGAAGGTCCACAGGGGGCGCGGACTGAAGCTTTCTTT. Its translation is CSVEGPQGARTEAFF.

J is TRBJ1-1 and V is TRBV9; weak D call: TRBD1 (5 bases). This CDR3 has 18 amino acids. Deletions cut 0 bases from V and 1 base from J, with 19 bases between. CDR1 is SGDLS, CDR2 YYNGEE, per germline. The CDR3 DNA sequence: TGTGCCAGCAGCGTAGAGGGGAGTACGGGCGGGTGGAACACTGAAGCTTTCTTT. Translation: CASSVEGSTGGWNTEAFF.

The rearrangement joins TRBV7-3 to TRBJ1-1; the D gene is possibly TRBD1 (6 bases). The V end was cut by 5 bases, the J end by 5 bases, with 15 bases between. The CDR3 has 14 amino acids. The germline gives CDR1 SGHTA, CDR2 FQGTGA. Here the CDR3 reads CASSEQGGVTEAFF. The CDR3 nucleotides are TGTGCCAGCAGCGAACAGGGAGGCGTTACTGAAGCTTTCTTT.

This clone was found once. The chain is built from TRBV6-5 and TRBJ2-7; D is unclear. Trimming left V 6 bases short and J 1 base short, with 16 bases between. Germline lookup yields CDR1 MNHEY and CDR2 SVGAGI. The CDR3 loop spans 15 amino acids. CDR3 loop: CASRYSMLGSYEQYF. CDR3 coding DNA: TGTGCCAGCAGGTATTCGATGTTGGGTTCCTACGAGCAGTACTTC.

CDR3 sequence reads: CASSPERGGYQSSYNEQFF. The CDR3 DNA is TGTGCCAGCAGCCCCGAGCGGGGGGGTTATCAAAGCTCCTACAATGAGCAGTTCTTC. J is TRBJ2-1 and V is TRBV7-2; 10 bases agree with TRBD2. This CDR3 spans 19 amino acids. The junction had 13 bases not matched to a gene; V was cut back by 5 bases and J by 0 bases. Germline V gene data show CDR1 as SGHTA and CDR2 as FQGNSA.

This clone was picked up one time. V usage is TRBV7-8 and J usage is TRBJ1-6, with D possibly matching TRBD1 (5 bases). Germline V CDR1 and CDR2: SGHVS, FQNEAQ. The CDR3 is made up of 17 amino acids. Trimming removed 4 bases from V and 5 bases from J, with 18 bases in between. DNA of the CDR3: TGTGCCAGCAGCTCTAGAGGAGGGTCGGGGCATAATTCACCCCTCCACTTT. Protein: CASSSRGGSGHNSPLHF.

The rearrangement uses TRBV5-4 and TRBJ2-2, with D possibly called TRBD1 or TRBD2 (6 bases each). The CDR3 is 17 residues long. The germline V gene has CDR1 SGHNT and CDR2 YYREEE (reference sequence). The V end was cut by 0 bases, the J end by 0 bases, with 12 bases between. DNA of the CDR3: TGTGCCAGCAGCTTGGGGGACGGGGGCGCGAACACCGGGGAGCTGTTTTTT. Protein sequence: CASSLGDGGANTGELFF.

This clone has a handful of counts. Other DNA sequences in the sample encode the same CDR3. The chain recombines TRBV19 with TRBJ2-2; D gene uncertain. The germline gives CDR1 LNHDA, CDR2 SQIVND (reference sequence). The CDR3 is 13 amino acids. The V and J ends lost 1 base and 2 bases respectively, with 2 bases between them. Here the CDR3 reads CASSIGNTGELFF. As DNA, the CDR3 is TGTGCCAGTAGTATAGGAAACACCGGGGAGCTGTTTTTT.

The chain links TRBV2 to TRBJ2-6; D is unclear. With 7 bases removed from V and 4 bases from J, the gap between germline ends came to 5 bases. CDR1 SNHLY and CDR2 FYNNEI come from the germline V gene. The CDR3 contains 12 residues. CDR3 sequence: CASTDGANVLTF. CDR3 bases: TGTGCCAGCACTGACGGGGCCAACGTCCTGACTTTC.

This chain links TRBV7-2 with TRBJ1-3, with TRBD1 as a possible D gene (5 bases). V lost 5 bases, J lost 2 bases, and 13 bases lay in between. CDR1 and CDR2 (germline): SGHTA, FQGNSA. The CDR3 runs to 15 residues. CDR3 sequence reads: CASSRQGGTGNTIYF. The DNA of the CDR3 is TGTGCCAGCAGCCGTCAGGGTGGGACTGGAAACACCATATATTTT.

On this clone itself: A junction boundary mismatches the germline segment, possibly from a read error. The rearrangement joins TRBV4-1 to TRBJ2-7, with 8 bases lining up with TRBD1. From germline, CDR1 is MGHRA and CDR2 YSYEKL. The CDR3 contains 12 residues. This CDR3 reads CASSPFGQGRQF. CDR3 bases: TGCGCCAGCAGCCCATTTGGACAGGGCCGGCAGTTC.

This chain connects TRBV18 to TRBJ1-1; 9 nucleotides line up with TRBD1. Germline lookup yields CDR1 KGHSH and CDR2 LQKENI. This CDR3 is built from 15 residues. Trimming took 1 base from V and 1 from J; bases not matched to a gene: 1. The CDR3 protein is CASSPQGQGNTEAFF. As DNA, the CDR3 is TGTGCCAGCTCACCACAGGGACAGGGGAACACTGAAGCTTTCTTT.

This CDR3 is CASSPQGVLGASYNSPLHF. The CDR3 nucleotides are TGTGCCAGCAGCCCCCAGGGGGTCCTGGGGGCCTCCTATAATTCACCCCTCCACTTT. This chain connects TRBV7-9 to TRBJ1-6; TRBD1 agrees at 7 bases. Losses at the gene ends were 5 bases for V and 0 bases for J; bases not matched to a gene: 13. Germline V gives CDR1 SEHNR, CDR2 FQNEAQ (reference sequence). The CDR3 consists of 19 residues.

The genes are TRBV19 and TRBJ2-7, with D possibly being TRBD2 (7 bases). Trimming removed 3 bases from V and 6 bases from J, with 15 bases in between. The CDR3 length is 14 residues. Germline CDR1 LNHDA, CDR2 SQIVND (reference sequence). The CDR3 region has the DNA TGTGCCAGTAGTATTGGGCGGGGGCAGGGCGAGCAGTACTTC. Amino acid sequence: CASSIGRGQGEQYF.

This clone was seen a handful of times. The chain carries TRBV7-2 and TRBJ2-7; D perhaps matches TRBD1 (6 bases). This CDR3 contains 13 residues. V was trimmed by 6 bases and J by 0 bases, leaving 9 bases between them. Germline CDR1 reads SGHTA; CDR2 reads FQGNSA. In DNA, the CDR3 is TGTGCCAGCAGACCGACAGGCTCCTACGAGCAGTACTTC. It specifies CASRPTGSYEQYF.

This clone was seen just once. The gene calls are TRBV4-1 and TRBJ1-6; D possibly corresponds to TRBD1 (6 bases). From germline, CDR1 is MGHRA and CDR2 YSYEKL. There are 17 residues in the CDR3. Trimming left V 3 bases short and J 6 bases short, with 18 bases between. The CDR3, as DNA: TGCGCCAGCAGCCAGGAGCCCAGACAGGTTATTAATTCACCCCTCCACTTT. It codes for CASSQEPRQVINSPLHF.

The gene calls are TRBV11-2 and TRBJ2-3; 7 bases align to TRBD2. Germline loops: CDR1 SGHAT, CDR2 FQNNGV. The V and J ends lost 5 bases and 2 bases, in that order; junction bases with no gene match: 7. The CDR3 covers 15 residues. Written as DNA, the CDR3 is TGTGCCAGCAGCACCCGACTAGCAGTCACAGATACGCAGTATTTT. This translates into CASSTRLAVTDTQYF.